This TCR beta chain came from a study of identical twins. Points from the study as a whole: For cord blood, abundant beta clonotypes had fewer insertions, unlike memory repertoires, which showed none.

Germline V gives CDR1 LNHNV, CDR2 YYDKDF (reference sequence). J gave up 5 bases and V 3 bases, and 5 bases lay outside the gene matches. The CDR3 sequence is 15 residues long. One entry per CDR3 protein results from TCRdb running MiXCR on the 5' RACE reads. In the table there are 500,000 to 600,000 distinct CDR3 sequences, approximately 22% of which are singletons. About this clonotype itself: Its antigen is not identified.

Another study also made use of these data, one on T cells expressing NK-cell markers.

The TCR originated in a woman aged 18-29 years in good health. The V and J genes are TRBV15 and TRBJ2-1; TRBD1 matches at 9 bases. Input material: CD4+ T cells sorted from blood. The CDR3 is CATSSPGTGNNEQFF. Written as DNA, the CDR3 is TGTGCCACCAGCAGTCCCGGGACAGGGAACAATGAGCAGTTCTTC. Together with reference TRBV15 and TRBJ2-1, the CDR3 gives the full variable domain: DAMVIQNPRYQVTQFGKPVTLSCSQTLNHNVMYWYQQKSSQAPKLLFHYYDKDFNNEADTPDNFQSRRPNTSFCFLDIRSPGLGDTAMYLCATSSPGTGNNEQFFGPGTRLTVL.